Sequencing of this TCR beta chain was carried out in a study of T cell responses to AZD1222 COVID-19 vaccine. Some clones are missing from TCRdb's copy, which holds only in-frame ones; the method was immunoSEQ multiplex PCR. Here the sample spans approximately 140,000 clones, roughly 94% being singletons. Germline V lookup: CDR1 WSHSY, CDR2 SAAADI. The CDR3 loop spans 13 amino acids. V lost 3 bases to trimming and J lost 2 bases, with 8 bases between them. The chain carries TRBV10-2 and TRBJ2-7; D call uncertain. This specimen consisted of peripheral blood, obtained on day 0 of AZD1222 vaccination. The source is an adult in good health. DNA for the CDR3: TGCGCCAGCAGTGATACGGGTCCCTACGAGCAGTACGTC. It translates to CASSDTGPYEQYV.